The T cell receptor (beta chain) described here comes from a study of Ad26.COV2.S vaccination and SARS-CoV-2 variants. In the study overall: Each vaccinee took Ad26.COV2.S intramuscularly, once or twice 56 days apart. Study results and limitations: Those who received the vaccine showed greater spike-specific TCR breadth than those given placebo.

Germline V gene lookup returns CDR1 LGHNA and CDR2 YSLEER. This CDR3 is 16 amino acids long. Trimming removed 2 bases at V and 0 bases at J, with 11 bases between. Sequencing used immunoSEQ multiplex PCR; TCRdb keeps in-frame clones, though not all of them. This table has about 470,000 clones, about nine tenths appearing once. As to treatment: around 19 received Ad26.COV2.S at low or high dose, single or two shots; 5 received placebo; per-sample allocation not given. Material that was analyzed had been drawn on day 63 after the first vaccine or placebo injection. About this clone itself: Its matching antigen is unknown.

The sequence was obtained from a person between 18 and 65 years old who received the Ad26.COV2.S COVID-19 vaccine or a placebo. The chain carries TRBV4-3 and TRBJ1-3, with D tentatively TRBD1 (6 bases). This specimen was peripheral blood, taken in a trial of Ad26.COV2.S vaccine versus placebo. The CDR3 bases are TGCGCCAGCAGCCAATTTACAGGGAGCTCTGGAAACACCATATATTTT. The encoded protein is CASSQFTGSSGNTIYF.